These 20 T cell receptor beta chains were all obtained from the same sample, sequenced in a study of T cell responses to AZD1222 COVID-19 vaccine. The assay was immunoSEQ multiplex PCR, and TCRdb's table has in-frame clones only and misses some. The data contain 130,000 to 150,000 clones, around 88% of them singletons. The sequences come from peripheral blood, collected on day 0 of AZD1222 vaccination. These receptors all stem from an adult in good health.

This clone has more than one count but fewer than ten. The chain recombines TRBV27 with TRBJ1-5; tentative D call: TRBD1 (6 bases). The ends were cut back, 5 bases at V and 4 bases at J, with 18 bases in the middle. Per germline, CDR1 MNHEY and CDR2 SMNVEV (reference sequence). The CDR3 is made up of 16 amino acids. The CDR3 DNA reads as TGTGCCAGCAGTCCCTCAGGGGTCTTAATGAATCAGCCCCAGCATTTT. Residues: CASSPSGVLMNQPQHF.

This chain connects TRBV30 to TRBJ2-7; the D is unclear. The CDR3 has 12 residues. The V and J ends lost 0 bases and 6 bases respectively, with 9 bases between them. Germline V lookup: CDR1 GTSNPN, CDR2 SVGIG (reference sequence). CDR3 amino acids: CAWSVGRSEQYF. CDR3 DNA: TGTGCCTGGAGTGTGGGCAGGTCCGAGCAGTACTTC. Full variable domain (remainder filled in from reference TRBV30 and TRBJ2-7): SQTIHQWPATLVQPVGSPLSLECTVEGTSNPNLYWYRQAAGRGLQLLFYSVGIGQISSEVPQNLSASRPQDRQFILSSKKLLLSDSGFYLCAWSVGRSEQYFGPGTRLTVT.

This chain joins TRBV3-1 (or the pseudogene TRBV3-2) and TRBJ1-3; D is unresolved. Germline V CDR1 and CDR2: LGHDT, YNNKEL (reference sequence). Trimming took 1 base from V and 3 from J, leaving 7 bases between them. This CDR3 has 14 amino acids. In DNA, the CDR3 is TGTGCCAGCAGCCAAGGGGCTAGTGGAAACACCATATATTTT. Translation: CASSQGASGNTIYF.

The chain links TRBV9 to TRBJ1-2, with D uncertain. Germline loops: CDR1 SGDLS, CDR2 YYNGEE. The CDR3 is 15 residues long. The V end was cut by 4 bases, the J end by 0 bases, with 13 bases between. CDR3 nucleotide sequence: TGTGCCAGCAGCCTTAATGCAGCCGCTAACTATGGCTACACCTTC. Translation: CASSLNAAANYGYTF.

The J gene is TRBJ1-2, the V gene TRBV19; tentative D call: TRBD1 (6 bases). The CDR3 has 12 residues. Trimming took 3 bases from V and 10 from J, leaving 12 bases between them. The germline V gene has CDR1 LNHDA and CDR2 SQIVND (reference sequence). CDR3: CASSIIEGDYTF. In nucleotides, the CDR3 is TGTGCCAGTAGTATCATTGAGGGGGACTACACCTTC. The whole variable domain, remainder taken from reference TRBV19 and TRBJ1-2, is DGGITQSPKYLFRKEGQNVTLSCEQNLNHDAMYWYRQDPGQGLRLIYYSQIVNDFQKGDIAEGYSVSREKKESFPLTVTSAQKNPTAFYLCASSIIEGDYTFGSGTRLTVV.

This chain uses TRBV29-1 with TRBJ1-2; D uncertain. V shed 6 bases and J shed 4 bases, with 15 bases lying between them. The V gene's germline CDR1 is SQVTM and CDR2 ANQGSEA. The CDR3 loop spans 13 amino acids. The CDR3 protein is CSVEGGRSYGYTF. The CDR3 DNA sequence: TGCAGCGTCGAGGGAGGTCGTTCCTATGGCTACACCTTC.

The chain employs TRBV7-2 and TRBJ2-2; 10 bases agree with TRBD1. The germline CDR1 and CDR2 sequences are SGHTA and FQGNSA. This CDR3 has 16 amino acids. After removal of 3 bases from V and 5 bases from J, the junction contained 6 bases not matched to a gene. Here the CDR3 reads CASSFKMGQGTGELFF. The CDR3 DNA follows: TGTGCCAGCAGCTTTAAAATGGGACAGGGGACCGGGGAGCTGTTTTTT.

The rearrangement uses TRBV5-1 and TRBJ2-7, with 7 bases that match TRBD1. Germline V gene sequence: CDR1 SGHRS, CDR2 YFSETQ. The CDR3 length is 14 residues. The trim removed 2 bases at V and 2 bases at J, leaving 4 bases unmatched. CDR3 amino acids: CASSFRQGPYEQYF. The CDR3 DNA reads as TGCGCCAGCAGCTTCCGACAGGGTCCCTACGAGCAGTACTTC.

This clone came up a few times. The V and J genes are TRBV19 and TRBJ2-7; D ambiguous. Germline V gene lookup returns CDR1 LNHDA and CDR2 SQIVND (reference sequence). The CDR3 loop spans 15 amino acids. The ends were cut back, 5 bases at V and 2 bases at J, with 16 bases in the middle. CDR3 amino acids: CASSFGQERTYEQYF. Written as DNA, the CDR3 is TGTGCCAGTAGTTTTGGGCAGGAACGAACCTACGAGCAGTACTTC.

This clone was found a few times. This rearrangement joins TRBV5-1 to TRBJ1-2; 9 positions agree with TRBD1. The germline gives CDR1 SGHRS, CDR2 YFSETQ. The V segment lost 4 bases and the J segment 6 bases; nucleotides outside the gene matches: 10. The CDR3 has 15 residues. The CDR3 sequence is CASSRRTGDWDGYTF. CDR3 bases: TGCGCCAGCAGCCGCCGGACAGGGGATTGGGATGGCTACACCTTC. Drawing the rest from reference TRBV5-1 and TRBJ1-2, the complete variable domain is KAGVTQTPRYLIKTRGQQVTLSCSPISGHRSVSWYQQTPGQGLQFLFEYFSETQRNKGNFPGRFSGRQFSNSRSEMNVSTLELGDSALYLCASSRRTGDWDGYTFGSGTRLTVV.

The CDR3 is CASSLEQTLSYEQYF. CDR3 DNA: TGTGCCAGCAGCTTAGAACAGACCCTCTCCTACGAGCAGTACTTC. The chain employs TRBV7-2 and TRBJ2-7; D not resolved. Germline V gives CDR1 SGHTA, CDR2 FQGNSA. The length of the CDR3 is 15 residues. V lost 1 base and J 0 bases, leaving 10 bases between the germline ends.

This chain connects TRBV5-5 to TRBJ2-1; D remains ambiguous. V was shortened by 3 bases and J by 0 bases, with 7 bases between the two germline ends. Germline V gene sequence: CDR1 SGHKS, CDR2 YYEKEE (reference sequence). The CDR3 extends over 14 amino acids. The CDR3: CASSSPSSYNEQFF. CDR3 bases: TGTGCCAGCAGCTCCCCCTCCTCCTACAATGAGCAGTTCTTC.

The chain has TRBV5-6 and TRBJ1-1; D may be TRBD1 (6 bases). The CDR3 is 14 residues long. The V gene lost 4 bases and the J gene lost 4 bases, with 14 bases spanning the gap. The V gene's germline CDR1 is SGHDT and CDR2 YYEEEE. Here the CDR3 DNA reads TGTGCCAGCAGCCCTTCTAACAGGGCCACTGAAGCTTTCTTT. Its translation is CASSPSNRATEAFF. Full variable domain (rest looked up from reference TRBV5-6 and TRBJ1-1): DAGVTQSPTHLIKTRGQQVTLRCSPKSGHDTVSWYQQALGQGPQFIFQYYEEEERQRGNFPDRFSGHQFPNYSSELNVNALLLGDSALYLCASSPSNRATEAFFGQGTRLTVV.

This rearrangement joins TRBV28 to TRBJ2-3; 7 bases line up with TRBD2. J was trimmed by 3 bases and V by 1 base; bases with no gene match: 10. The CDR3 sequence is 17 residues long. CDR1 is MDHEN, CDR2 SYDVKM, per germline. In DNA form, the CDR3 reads TGTGCCAGCAGTTTATTCGGGAGGCGGCCTGGGACAGATACGCAGTATTTT. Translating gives CASSLFGRRPGTDTQYF.

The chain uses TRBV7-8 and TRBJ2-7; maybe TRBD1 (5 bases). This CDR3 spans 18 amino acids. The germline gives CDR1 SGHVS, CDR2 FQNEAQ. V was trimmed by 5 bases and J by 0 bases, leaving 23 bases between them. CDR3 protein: CASSIKVATGRDSYEQYF. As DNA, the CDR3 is TGTGCCAGCAGCATAAAGGTGGCCACGGGCAGGGACTCCTACGAGCAGTACTTC.

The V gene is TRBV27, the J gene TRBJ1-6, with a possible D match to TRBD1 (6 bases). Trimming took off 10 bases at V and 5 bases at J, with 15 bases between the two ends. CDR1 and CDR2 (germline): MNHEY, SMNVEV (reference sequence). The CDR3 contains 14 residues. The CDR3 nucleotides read TGTGCCACTCACTCGGGACACAATAATTCACCCCTCCACTTT. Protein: CATHSGHNNSPLHF.

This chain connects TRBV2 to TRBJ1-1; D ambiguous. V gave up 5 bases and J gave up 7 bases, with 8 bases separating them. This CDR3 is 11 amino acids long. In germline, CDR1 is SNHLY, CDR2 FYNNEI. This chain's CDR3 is CASSPRVEAFF. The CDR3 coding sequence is TGTGCCAGCAGTCCAAGGGTTGAAGCTTTCTTT.

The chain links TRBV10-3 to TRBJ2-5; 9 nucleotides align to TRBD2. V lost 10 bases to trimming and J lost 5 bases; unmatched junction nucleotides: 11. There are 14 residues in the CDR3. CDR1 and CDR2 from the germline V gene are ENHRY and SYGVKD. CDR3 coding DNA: TGTGCCACGAGTTATAGCGGGAGTAGGGAGACCCAGTACTTC. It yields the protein CATSYSGSRETQYF.

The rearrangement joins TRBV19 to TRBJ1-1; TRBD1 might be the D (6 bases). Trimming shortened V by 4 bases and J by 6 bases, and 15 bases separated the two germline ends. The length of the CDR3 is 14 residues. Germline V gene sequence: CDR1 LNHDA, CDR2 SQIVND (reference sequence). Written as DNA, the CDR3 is TGTGCCAGTAGTAAGCTGGGGGCGATCGCTGAAGCTTTCTTT. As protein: CASSKLGAIAEAFF.

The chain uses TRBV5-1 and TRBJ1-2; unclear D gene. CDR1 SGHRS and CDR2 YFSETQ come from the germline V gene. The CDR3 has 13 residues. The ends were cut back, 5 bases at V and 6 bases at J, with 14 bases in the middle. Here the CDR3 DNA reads TGCGCCAGCAGAGAGTCGTTGACGGATGGCTACACCTTC. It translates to CASRESLTDGYTF.